The entry that follows covers one T cell receptor beta chain sequence. Trimming took 1 base from V and 0 from J, leaving 12 bases between them. Germline lookup yields CDR1 SGHTA and CDR2 FQGNSA. The CDR3 extends over 17 amino acids. This sample was included in a study of blood T cell repertoires in COVID-19. The table came from immunoSEQ multiplex PCR; TCRdb's copy has only in-frame clones and leaves some out. The table includes 300,000 to 400,000 clones, more than 70% detected once. Sequencing used peripheral blood. This receptor was taken from a woman aged 60-70 years with COVID-19, enrolled during active disease. The chain recombines TRBV7-2 with TRBJ2-2, with D perhaps matching TRBD2 (6 bases). In DNA, the CDR3 is TGTGCCAGCAGCTTAGAGCAGCGGGCCGCGAACACCGGGGAGCTGTTTTTT. Its translation is CASSLEQRAANTGELFF.